This TCR beta chain was identified in a study of T cell changes during pregnancy in multiple sclerosis. Per germline, CDR1 SGHRS and CDR2 YFSETQ. The CDR3 is made up of 13 amino acids. Trimming removed 4 bases from V and 2 bases from J; junction bases left unmatched: 3. The data were produced by immunoSEQ multiplex PCR, yet TCRdb's version contains in-frame clones alone and is incomplete. The sample lists some 110,000 clones, roughly nine tenths occurring once. The sequence derives from a female donor with multiple sclerosis, enrolled in a pregnancy study. The V and J genes are TRBV5-1 and TRBJ2-7, with TRBD1 matching 7 bases. The starting material was peripheral blood, obtained before pregnancy. This CDR3 is CASSVGQTYEQYF. The CDR3 bases are TGCGCCAGCAGCGTGGGACAGACCTACGAGCAGTACTTC.